This T cell receptor beta chain stems from a study of T-cell reconstitution after alpha-beta-depleted transplantation in children. Library preparation (for TCRbeta) was performed with unique molecular identifiers. MiXCR, applied by TCRdb to the PCR reads, yields one record per CDR3 protein. The data contain 70,000 to 95,000 distinct CDR3 sequences, approximately 12% of them singletons. This clonotype has at least ten counts. This CDR3 has 16 amino acids. In germline, CDR1 is DFQATT, CDR2 SNEGSKA (reference sequence). V lost 0 bases, J lost 5 bases, and 18 bases lay in between. The clonotype originates from a human donor who donated a stem cell graft to a child with inherited bone marrow failure. Specimen: PBMCs from the stem cell graft donor, collected from the stem cell graft. The chain couples TRBV20-1 to TRBJ2-3; the D call may be TRBD1 or TRBD2 (5 bases each). This CDR3 is CSARDGQGVPLDTQYF. Written as DNA, the CDR3 is TGCAGTGCTAGAGATGGGCAGGGAGTCCCCCTAGATACGCAGTATTTT.